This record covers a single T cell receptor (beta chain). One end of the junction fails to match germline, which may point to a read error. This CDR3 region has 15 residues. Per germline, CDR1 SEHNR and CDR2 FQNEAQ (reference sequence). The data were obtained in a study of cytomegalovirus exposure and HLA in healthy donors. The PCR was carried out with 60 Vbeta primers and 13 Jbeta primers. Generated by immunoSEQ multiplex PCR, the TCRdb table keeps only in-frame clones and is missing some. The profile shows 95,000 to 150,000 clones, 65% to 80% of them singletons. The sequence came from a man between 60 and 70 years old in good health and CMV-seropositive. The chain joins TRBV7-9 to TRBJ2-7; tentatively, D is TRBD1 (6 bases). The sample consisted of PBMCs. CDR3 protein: CSSSPGTSRPYEQYF. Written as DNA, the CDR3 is TGTTCCAGCAGCCCAGGGACATCCCGACCCTACGAGCAGTACTTC.